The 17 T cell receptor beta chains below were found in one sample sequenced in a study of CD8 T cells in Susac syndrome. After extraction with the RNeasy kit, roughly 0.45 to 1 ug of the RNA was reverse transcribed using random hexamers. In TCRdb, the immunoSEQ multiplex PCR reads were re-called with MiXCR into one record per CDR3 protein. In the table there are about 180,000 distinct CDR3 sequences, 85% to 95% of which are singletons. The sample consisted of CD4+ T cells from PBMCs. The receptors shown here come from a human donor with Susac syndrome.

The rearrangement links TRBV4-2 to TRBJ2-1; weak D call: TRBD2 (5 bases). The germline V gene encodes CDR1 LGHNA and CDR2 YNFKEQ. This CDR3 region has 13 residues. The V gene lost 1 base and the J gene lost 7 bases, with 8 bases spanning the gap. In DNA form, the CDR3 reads TGTGCCAGCAGCCAAGTGGGAGAAAATGAGCAGTTCTTC. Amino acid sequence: CASSQVGENEQFF.

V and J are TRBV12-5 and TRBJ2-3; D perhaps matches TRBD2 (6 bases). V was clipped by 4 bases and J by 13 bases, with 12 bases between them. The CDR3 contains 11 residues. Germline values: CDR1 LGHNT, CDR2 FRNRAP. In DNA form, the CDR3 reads TGTGCTAGTGGTTCGGGGGTTATGGAGTATTTT. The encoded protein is CASGSGVMEYF.

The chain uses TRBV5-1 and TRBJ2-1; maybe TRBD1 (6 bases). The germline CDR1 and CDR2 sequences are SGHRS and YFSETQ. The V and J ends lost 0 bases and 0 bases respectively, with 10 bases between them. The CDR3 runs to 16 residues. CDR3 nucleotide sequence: TGCGCCAGCAGCTTGGTCACAGGGATCTCCTACAATGAGCAGTTCTTC. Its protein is CASSLVTGISYNEQFF.

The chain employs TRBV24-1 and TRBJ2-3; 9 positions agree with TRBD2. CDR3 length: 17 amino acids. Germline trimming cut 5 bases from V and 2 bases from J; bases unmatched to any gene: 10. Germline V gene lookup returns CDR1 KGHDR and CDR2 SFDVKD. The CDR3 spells CATSAPSGEDSTDTQYF. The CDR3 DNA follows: TGTGCCACCAGTGCCCCTAGCGGGGAGGATTCCACAGATACGCAGTATTTT.

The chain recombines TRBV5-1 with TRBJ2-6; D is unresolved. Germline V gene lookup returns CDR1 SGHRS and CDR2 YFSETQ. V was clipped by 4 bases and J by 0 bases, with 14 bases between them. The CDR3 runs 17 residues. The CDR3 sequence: CASSPNARVSGANVLTF. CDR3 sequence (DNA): TGCGCCAGCAGCCCGAATGCCCGGGTCTCTGGGGCCAACGTCCTGACTTTC.

Here the CDR3 DNA reads TGTGCCAGCAGACCGGGGGGGGACATTCGCTACACCTTC. Its translation: CASRPGGDIRYTF. The V call is TRBV6-2 or TRBV6-3, the J call TRBJ1-2; D may be TRBD1 (6 bases). The CDR3 is 13 amino acids. From germline, CDR1 is MNHEY and CDR2 SVGEGT. V lost 6 bases and J lost 9, with 17 bases in between.

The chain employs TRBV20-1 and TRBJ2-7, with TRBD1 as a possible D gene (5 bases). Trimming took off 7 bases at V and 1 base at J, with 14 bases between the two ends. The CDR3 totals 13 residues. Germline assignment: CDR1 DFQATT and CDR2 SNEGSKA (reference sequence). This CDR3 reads CSGRSQGSYEQYF. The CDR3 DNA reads TGCAGTGGTAGGAGCCAGGGTTCCTACGAGCAGTACTTC.

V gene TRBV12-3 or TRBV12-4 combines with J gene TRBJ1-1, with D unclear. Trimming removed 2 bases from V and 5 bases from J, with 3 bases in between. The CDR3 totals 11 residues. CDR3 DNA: TGTGCCAGCAGTTTAAGAACTGAAGCTTTCTTT. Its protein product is CASSLRTEAFF.

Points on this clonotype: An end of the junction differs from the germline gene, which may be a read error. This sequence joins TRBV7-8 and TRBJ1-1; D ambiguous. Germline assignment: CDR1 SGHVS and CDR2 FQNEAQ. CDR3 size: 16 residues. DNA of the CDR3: TGTGCCAGCAGTTTAGAGCAACCTATCGTGAACACTGAAGCTTTCTTT. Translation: CASSLEQPIVNTEAFF.

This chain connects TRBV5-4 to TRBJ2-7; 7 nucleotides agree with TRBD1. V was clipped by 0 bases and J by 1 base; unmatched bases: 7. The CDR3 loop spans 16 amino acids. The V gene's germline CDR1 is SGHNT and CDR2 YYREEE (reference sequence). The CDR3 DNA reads TGTGCCAGCAGCTTGGATAAGGGGGCAGTTTCCTACGAGCAGTACTTC. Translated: CASSLDKGAVSYEQYF. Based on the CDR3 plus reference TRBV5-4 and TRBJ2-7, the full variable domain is ETGVTQSPTHLIKTRGQQVTLRCSSQSGHNTVSWYQQALGQGPQFIFQYYREEENGRGNFPPRFSGLQFPNYSSELNVNALELDDSALYLCASSLDKGAVSYEQYFGPGTRLTVT.

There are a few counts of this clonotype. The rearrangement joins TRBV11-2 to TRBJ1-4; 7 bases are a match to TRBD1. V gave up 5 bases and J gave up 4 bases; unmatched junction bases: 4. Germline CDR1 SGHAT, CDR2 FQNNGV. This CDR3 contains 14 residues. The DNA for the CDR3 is TGTGCCAGCAGCCAGGGACAGCATAATGAAAAACTGTTTTTT. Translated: CASSQGQHNEKLFF.

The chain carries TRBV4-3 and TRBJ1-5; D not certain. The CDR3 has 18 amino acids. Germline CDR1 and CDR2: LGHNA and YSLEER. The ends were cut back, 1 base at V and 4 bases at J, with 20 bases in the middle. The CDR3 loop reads CASSQGLLEGDLNQPQHF. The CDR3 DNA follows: TGCGCCAGCAGCCAAGGATTATTGGAAGGAGACCTAAATCAGCCCCAGCATTTT.

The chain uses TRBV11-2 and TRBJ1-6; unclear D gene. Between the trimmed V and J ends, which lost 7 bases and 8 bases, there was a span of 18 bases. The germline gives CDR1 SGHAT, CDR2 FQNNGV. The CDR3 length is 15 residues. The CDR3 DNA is TGTGCCAGCACCCCTGCCGTGAGCCGAGATTCACCCCTCCACTTT. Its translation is CASTPAVSRDSPLHF.

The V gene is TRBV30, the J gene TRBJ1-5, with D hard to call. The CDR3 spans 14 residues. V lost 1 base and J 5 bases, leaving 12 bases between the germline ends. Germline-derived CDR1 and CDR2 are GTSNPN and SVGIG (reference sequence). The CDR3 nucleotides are TGTGCCTGGAGTGGGGTTGGACGGCATCAGCCCCAGCATTTT. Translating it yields CAWSGVGRHQPQHF.

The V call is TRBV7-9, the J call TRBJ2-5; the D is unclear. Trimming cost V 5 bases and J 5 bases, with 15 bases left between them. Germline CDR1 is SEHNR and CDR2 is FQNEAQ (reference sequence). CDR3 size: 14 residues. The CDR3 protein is CASSHGPPGETQYF. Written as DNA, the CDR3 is TGTGCCAGCAGCCATGGACCTCCCGGGGAGACCCAGTACTTC.

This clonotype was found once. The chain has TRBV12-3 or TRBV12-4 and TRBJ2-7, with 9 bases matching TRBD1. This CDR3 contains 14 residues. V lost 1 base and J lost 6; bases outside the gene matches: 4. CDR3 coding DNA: TGTGCCAGCAGTTTAGGGGACAGGGACGGCGAGCAGTACTTC. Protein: CASSLGDRDGEQYF.

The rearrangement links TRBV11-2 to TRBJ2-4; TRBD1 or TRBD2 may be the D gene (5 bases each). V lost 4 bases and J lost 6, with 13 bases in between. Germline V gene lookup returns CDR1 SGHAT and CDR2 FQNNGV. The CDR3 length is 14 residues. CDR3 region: CASSSMRGLNIQYF. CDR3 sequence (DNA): TGTGCCAGCAGCTCCATGAGGGGTTTAAACATTCAGTACTTC.